This TCR beta chain was sequenced for a study of blood T cells in healthy people across ages. Looked up from germline, CDR1 is LGHNA and CDR2 is YSLEER. The CDR3 is 16 amino acids. The trim removed 1 base at V and 5 bases at J, leaving 5 bases unmatched. Donors gave approximately 9.9 milliliters of peripheral blood apiece. The second PCR ran roughly 6 to 11 cycles with a sample-barcoded 5' primer and J-beta primers. TCRdb independently ran MiXCR on the 5' RACE reads; one entry per CDR3 protein. The profile shows approximately 1.5 million distinct CDR3 sequences, under 55% of them singletons. The sequencing sample was made of blood. The sequence was obtained from a woman in her late teens or twenties in good health. The chain joins TRBV4-3 to TRBJ1-6, with 7 bases lining up with TRBD1. CDR3 in amino acids: CASSQVQGTNNSPLHF. In DNA, the CDR3 is TGCGCCAGCAGCCAAGTACAGGGGACGAATAATTCACCCCTCCACTTT.